The next 28 T cell receptor beta chains were all read from a single sample in a study of OX40 agonist ivuxolimab in advanced cancers. The protocol was immunoSEQ multiplex PCR, while the TCRdb copy is restricted to in-frame clones and leaves out a portion. This table holds more than 45,000 clones, around 75% found once. Sequencing used CD4+ or CD8+ T cells sorted from blood, obtained in a trial of the OX40 agonist ivuxolimab. Source of these receptors: an adult with an advanced solid tumor such as melanoma, head and neck, liver or kidney cancer.

The genes are TRBV25-1 and TRBJ2-5; D is tentatively TRBD1 or TRBD2 (5 bases each). The CDR3 spans 15 residues. CDR1 MGHDK and CDR2 SYGVNS come from the germline V gene. Trimming shortened V by 1 base and J by 2 bases, and 11 bases separated the two germline ends. CDR3 sequence (DNA): TGTGCCAGCAGTGAATCCGGGGACGGGCAAGAGACCCAGTACTTC. It yields the protein CASSESGDGQETQYF.

The chain has TRBV6-1 and TRBJ2-2, with a tentative D call TRBD2 (5 bases). CDR3 length: 13 amino acids. With 10 bases removed from V and 8 bases from J, the gap between germline ends came to 17 bases. The germline CDR1 and CDR2 sequences are MNHNS and SASEGT. The chain's CDR3 is CATRPAEGGELFF. CDR3 bases: TGTGCCACCCGGCCAGCGGAAGGGGGGGAGCTGTTTTTT.

The chain has TRBV2 and TRBJ2-3; D is perhaps TRBD1 (6 bases). This CDR3 comprises 13 residues. CDR1 SNHLY and CDR2 FYNNEI come from the germline V gene. Trimming shortened V by 1 base and J by 7 bases, and 9 bases separated the two germline ends. The CDR3 spells CASSEVQGHTQYF. The CDR3 nucleotides are TGTGCCAGCAGTGAAGTACAGGGACATACGCAGTATTTT.

V and J are TRBV30 and TRBJ2-7; 9 nucleotides agree with TRBD2. This CDR3 comprises 16 residues. Germline V lookup: CDR1 GTSNPN, CDR2 SVGIG (reference sequence). The J segment lost 3 bases and the V segment lost 1 base, leaving 10 bases of the junction unmatched. CDR3: CAWSAPGGRGLYEQYF. Here the CDR3 DNA reads TGTGCCTGGAGTGCCCCTGGCGGGAGGGGCCTCTACGAGCAGTACTTC.

As DNA, the CDR3 is TGTGCCAGTAGTATGGACCTATTCTCTAGCACAGATACGCAGTATTTT. This codes for CASSMDLFSSTDTQYF. V usage is TRBV19 and J usage is TRBJ2-3, with D unresolved. This CDR3 has 16 residues. Germline loops: CDR1 LNHDA, CDR2 SQIVND (reference sequence). V dropped 3 bases and J dropped 0 bases, with 13 bases sitting between them. The full variable domain, completed using reference TRBV19 and TRBJ2-3, is DGGITQSPKYLFRKEGQNVTLSCEQNLNHDAMYWYRQDPGQGLRLIYYSQIVNDFQKGDIAEGYSVSREKKESFPLTVTSAQKNPTAFYLCASSMDLFSSTDTQYFGPGTRLTVL.

The rearrangement uses TRBV7-6 and TRBJ1-4, with 8 bases lining up with TRBD1. V was clipped by 5 bases and J by 5 bases; unmatched bases: 4. The CDR3 extends over 14 amino acids. Germline loops: CDR1 SGHVS, CDR2 FNYEAQ. The CDR3 DNA reads as TGTGCCAGCAGCCGACAGGGGACGAATGAAAAACTGTTTTTT. It translates to CASSRQGTNEKLFF.

The rearrangement joins TRBV10-3 to TRBJ2-3, with D tentatively TRBD1 (6 bases). The V gene lost 6 bases and the J gene lost 6 bases, with 7 bases spanning the gap. This CDR3 contains 11 residues. CDR1 and CDR2 from the germline V gene are ENHRY and SYGVKD. Written as DNA, the CDR3 is TGTGCCATCAGGGGGGCGGATACGCAGTATTTT. This gives the protein CAIRGADTQYF.

The V gene is TRBV4-1, the J gene TRBJ1-4, with no clear D. The ends were cut back, 0 bases at V and 4 bases at J, with 6 bases in the middle. The CDR3 covers 14 residues. Germline V CDR1 and CDR2: MGHRA, YSYEKL. CDR3 protein: CASSQESRNEKLFF. CDR3 DNA: TGCGCCAGCAGCCAAGAAAGTCGTAATGAAAAACTGTTTTTT.

The V gene is TRBV18, the J gene TRBJ2-7, with TRBD1 identical over 9 bases. CDR1 and CDR2 (germline): KGHSH, LQKENI. The CDR3 length is 14 residues. Trimming took 2 bases from V and 5 from J; bases not matched to a gene: 4. This chain's CDR3 is CASSPGTGSHEQYF. The CDR3 nucleotides read TGTGCCAGCTCACCAGGGACAGGGTCCCACGAGCAGTACTTC.

The chain has TRBV6-5 and TRBJ1-4; 9 bases match TRBD1. V lost 2 bases to trimming and J lost 8 bases; unmatched junction nucleotides: 6. This CDR3 is 15 amino acids long. Germline V gene lookup returns CDR1 MNHEY and CDR2 SVGAGI. This chain's CDR3 is CASSYVQGAGEKLFF. As DNA, the CDR3 is TGTGCCAGCAGTTACGTACAGGGGGCTGGAGAAAAACTGTTTTTT.

This rearrangement joins TRBV18 to TRBJ2-3; 9 nucleotides agree with TRBD2. Trimming at V came to 1 base and at J to 0 bases, leaving 8 bases not matched to a gene. The CDR3 sequence is 18 residues long. CDR1 and CDR2 from the germline V gene are KGHSH and LQKENI. This chain's CDR3 is CASSPRSGRRWSTDTQYF. The CDR3 nucleotides are TGTGCCAGCTCACCACGAAGCGGGAGGCGGTGGAGCACAGATACGCAGTATTTT.

V usage is TRBV25-1 and J usage is TRBJ1-2; tentative D call: TRBD1 (5 bases). This CDR3 region has 14 residues. Between the trimmed V and J ends, which lost 0 bases and 8 bases, there was a span of 13 bases. CDR1 is MGHDK and CDR2 is SYGVNS in the germline V gene. CDR3 loop: CASSEYGQGGGYTF. In DNA, the CDR3 is TGTGCCAGCAGTGAATACGGGCAGGGAGGAGGCTACACCTTC.

The chain links TRBV6-6 to TRBJ1-5; TRBD1 is a possible D gene (5 bases). Germline V gene data show CDR1 as MNHNY and CDR2 as SVGAGI (reference sequence). Trimming cost V 3 bases and J 5 bases, with 14 bases left between them. This CDR3 is 15 amino acids long. The CDR3 protein is CASSYEGRVDQPQHF. The DNA for the CDR3 is TGTGCCAGCAGTTATGAGGGGCGGGTAGATCAGCCCCAGCATTTT.

V usage is TRBV12-5 and J usage is TRBJ2-6; a possible D gene is TRBD1 (5 bases). The CDR3 is made up of 17 amino acids. CDR1 and CDR2 from the germline V gene are LGHNT and FRNRAP. V was shortened by 5 bases and J by 5 bases, with 19 bases between the two germline ends. The CDR3 DNA reads as TGTGCTAGTGGTCGCTGGTCAGGACAAAGTCGGGCCAACGTCCTGACTTTC. Protein sequence: CASGRWSGQSRANVLTF. The variable domain in full, completed from reference TRBV12-5 and TRBJ2-6, reads DARVTQTPRHKVTEMGQEVTMRCQPILGHNTVFWYRQTMMQGLELLAYFRNRAPLDDSGMPKDRFSAEMPDATLATLKIQPSEPRDSAVYFCASGRWSGQSRANVLTFGAGSRLTVL.

This clone has only one observation. The genes are TRBV11-2 and TRBJ1-2, with D uncertain. CDR1 SGHAT and CDR2 FQNNGV come from the germline V gene. CDR3 length: 18 residues. Trimming pared 1 base from V and 1 base from J, leaving 19 bases between. CDR3 sequence reads: CASSLGSGTTIFNYGYTF. CDR3 in DNA: TGTGCCAGCAGCTTAGGTTCAGGCACCACTATCTTTAACTATGGCTACACCTTC. Together with reference TRBV11-2 and TRBJ1-2, the CDR3 gives the full variable domain: EAGVAQSPRYKIIEKRQSVAFWCNPISGHATLYWYQQILGQGPKLLIQFQNNGVVDDSQLPKDRFSAERLKGVDSTLKIQPAKLEDSAVYLCASSLGSGTTIFNYGYTFGSGTRLTVV.

The CDR3 DNA is TGTGCCAGCAGTAAACAGGGGGCAGACGGGGAGCTGTTTTTT. The encoded protein is CASSKQGADGELFF. The chain links TRBV6-5 to TRBJ2-2, with TRBD1 matching over 9 bases. Per germline, CDR1 MNHEY and CDR2 SVGAGI. The CDR3 spans 14 residues. V dropped 5 bases and J dropped 7; count of bases not matched to a gene: 5.

V and J are TRBV2 and TRBJ2-4; TRBD1 aligns across 7 bases. Trimming cost V 5 bases and J 3 bases; bases outside gene matches: 16. The CDR3 extends over 18 amino acids. Germline V lookup: CDR1 SNHLY, CDR2 FYNNEI. CDR3 amino acids: CASSHHSITGAVKNIQYF. The CDR3, as DNA: TGTGCCAGCAGTCATCACTCTATAACAGGGGCGGTCAAAAACATTCAGTACTTC.

The V gene is TRBV2, the J gene TRBJ2-5, with 9 bases identical to TRBD2. Per the germline V gene, CDR1 is SNHLY and CDR2 is FYNNEI. The CDR3 extends over 18 amino acids. Trimming at V came to 6 bases and at J to 4 bases, leaving 18 bases not matched to a gene. This CDR3 reads CASRGREVGGREGETQYF. The CDR3 DNA reads as TGTGCCAGCAGAGGGAGAGAAGTAGGCGGGAGGGAGGGAGAGACCCAGTACTTC.

V and J are TRBV30 and TRBJ2-2; 8 nucleotides align to TRBD2. Germline V gives CDR1 GTSNPN, CDR2 SVGIG (reference sequence). This CDR3 has 16 amino acids. Trimming at V came to 2 bases and at J to 0 bases, leaving 5 bases not matched to a gene. The CDR3 DNA sequence: TGTGCCTGGAGTCACTGGCGGGGGGCGAACACCGGGGAGCTGTTTTTT. Translation: CAWSHWRGANTGELFF.

This clone was counted only a few times. The chain carries TRBV11-2 and TRBJ1-6; D not certain. V was shortened by 2 bases and J by 8 bases, with 16 bases between the two germline ends. The CDR3 is made up of 16 amino acids. The germline V gene encodes CDR1 SGHAT and CDR2 FQNNGV. The CDR3 loop reads CASSLFSRTADSPLHF. CDR3 in DNA: TGTGCCAGCAGCTTATTTTCACGCACGGCCGATTCACCCCTCCACTTT.

The V gene is TRBV19, the J gene TRBJ1-1; 7 bases match TRBD1. The CDR3 is 16 amino acids. The junction had 12 bases not matched to a gene; V was cut back by 4 bases and J by 4 bases. Germline lookup yields CDR1 LNHDA and CDR2 SQIVND (reference sequence). The CDR3 DNA reads as TGTGCCAGTAGTAAAACGACAGGGAGGGGGGGCACTGAAGCTTTCTTT. Protein product: CASSKTTGRGGTEAFF.

A few counts support this clone. The chain is built from TRBV19 and TRBJ1-5; D remains unclear. Trimming removed 7 bases at V and 0 bases at J, with 10 bases between. The CDR3 covers 14 residues. Germline V gene lookup returns CDR1 LNHDA and CDR2 SQIVND (reference sequence). This CDR3 reads CASKTDYSNQPQHF. The DNA for the CDR3 is TGTGCCAGTAAAACGGACTATAGCAATCAGCCCCAGCATTTT.

This sequence joins TRBV10-3 and TRBJ2-7; 9 bases line up with TRBD1. Germline values: CDR1 ENHRY, CDR2 SYGVKD. The CDR3 contains 12 residues. With V trimmed by 5 bases and J by 5 bases, 1 base remained unmatched. CDR3 sequence reads: CAISRTGDEQYF. CDR3 DNA: TGTGCCATCAGTAGGACAGGGGACGAGCAGTACTTC.

The rearrangement uses TRBV28 and TRBJ1-4; 8 bases map to TRBD1. Trimming at V came to 2 bases and at J to 4 bases, leaving 15 bases not matched to a gene. The CDR3 is made up of 19 amino acids. Germline lookup yields CDR1 MDHEN and CDR2 SYDVKM. In DNA form, the CDR3 reads TGTGCCAGCAGTTTAACGACAGGGGCCTCTCCAAGGGGTAATGAAAAACTGTTTTTT. It yields the protein CASSLTTGASPRGNEKLFF.

This clone was seen a handful of times. This chain uses TRBV2 with TRBJ1-6; 9 bases are a match to TRBD1. CDR3 length: 14 amino acids. The germline V gene encodes CDR1 SNHLY and CDR2 FYNNEI. V was pared by 7 bases and J by 9 bases, with 7 bases of the junction left unmatched. In DNA, the CDR3 is TGTGCCAGCAAGGACAGGGGAGTGAGTTCACCCCTCCACTTT. This encodes CASKDRGVSSPLHF.

The chain uses TRBV10-1 and TRBJ2-1, with 7 bases aligning to TRBD2. CDR3 length: 14 amino acids. Germline CDR1 and CDR2: WNHNN and SYGVQD (reference sequence). V lost 3 bases, J lost 8 bases, and 7 bases stayed unmatched. The CDR3 coding sequence is TGCGCCAGCAGTGACGAACGTCGGGGGGATGAGCAGTTCTTC. Translating it yields CASSDERRGDEQFF.

This clone was seen once. The chain has TRBV4-1 and TRBJ1-2; D remains unclear. Trimming left V 0 bases short and J 5 bases short, with 7 bases between. CDR1 is MGHRA and CDR2 is YSYEKL in the germline V gene. The CDR3 runs to 13 residues. CDR3 in amino acids: CASSQDGIYGYTF. CDR3 coding DNA: TGCGCCAGCAGCCAAGATGGGATTTATGGCTACACCTTC.

The chain is built from TRBV11-2 and TRBJ2-5, with D unresolved. The CDR3 covers 12 residues. Germline V lookup: CDR1 SGHAT, CDR2 FQNNGV. V was shortened by 5 bases and J by 1 base, with 5 bases between the two germline ends. The CDR3 DNA sequence: TGTGCCAGCAGCCGGACCCAAGAGACCCAGTACTTC. This translates into CASSRTQETQYF.